Described below is a single T cell receptor (beta chain) sequence and its context. Antigen specificity is unknown. The data stem from a study of a mutant IDH1 vaccine in newly diagnosed glioma. On the study more broadly: Vaccination began 4-6 weeks post radiotherapy alone, or with temozolomide cycles. Beforehand, treatment had been radiotherapy, temozolomide, or both; the majority received both.

Time point described: week 35, safety follow-up. The content of each vaccine dose was 300 ug of mutant IDH1 20-mer peptide, and topical imiquimod accompanied it. The table came from immunoSEQ multiplex PCR; TCRdb's copy has only in-frame clones and leaves some out. The sample lists tens of thousands of clones, around 87% occurring once. This clonotype originated in a man aged 25 to 40 with glioma. The sequenced sample was PBMCs, obtained from a glioma patient whose treatment included an IDH1 peptide vaccine.

CDR3 residues: CASSLAREQETQYF. CDR3 in DNA: TGTGCCAGCAGCTTAGCGCGGGAACAAGAGACCCAGTACTTC. The chain couples TRBV7-9 to TRBJ2-5; a weak D match, TRBD2 (6 bases). CDR1 SEHNR and CDR2 FQNEAQ come from the germline V gene (reference sequence). V dropped 0 bases and J dropped 2 bases, with 7 bases sitting between them. The CDR3 has 14 residues.